This TCR beta chain was recovered during a study of blood T cells in healthy people across ages. Findings and limits, study-wide: There was no known CMV status for donors, so expanded clonotype changes were possibly confounded.

Details on this clonotype: The antigen remains unidentified.

Using a J-beta primer mix together with a sample-barcoded 5' primer, a second PCR was run for roughly 6 to 11 cycles. Each cDNA molecule received a tag from a template-switch adaptor that had 12 random nucleotides. TCRdb re-called the 5' RACE reads with MiXCR, one entry per CDR3 protein. The table records around 800,000 distinct CDR3 sequences, 62% of them present only once. V dropped 3 bases and J dropped 1 base, with 3 bases sitting between them. Germline lookup yields CDR1 ENHRY and CDR2 SYGVKD. The CDR3 is made up of 13 amino acids. The TCR was taken from a man aged 30 to 39 in good health. This chain joins TRBV10-3 and TRBJ2-2, with D hard to call. Sequences were obtained from blood. CDR3 protein: CAISEQNTGELFF. Written as DNA, the CDR3 is TGTGCCATCAGTGAACAGAACACCGGGGAGCTGTTTTTT.